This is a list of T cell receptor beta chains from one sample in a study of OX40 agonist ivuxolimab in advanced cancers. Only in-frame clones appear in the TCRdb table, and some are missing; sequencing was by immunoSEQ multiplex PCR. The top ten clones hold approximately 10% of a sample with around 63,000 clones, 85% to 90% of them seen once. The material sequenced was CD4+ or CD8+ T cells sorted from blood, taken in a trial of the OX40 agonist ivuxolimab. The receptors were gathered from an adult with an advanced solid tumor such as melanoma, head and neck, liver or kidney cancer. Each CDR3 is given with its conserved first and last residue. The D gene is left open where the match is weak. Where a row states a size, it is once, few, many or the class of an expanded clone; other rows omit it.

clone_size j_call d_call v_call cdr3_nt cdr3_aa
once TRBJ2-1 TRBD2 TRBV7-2 TGTGCCAGCAGCTTGTCCGCGGGAGCGGGGAGCTACAATGAGCAGTTCTTC CASSLSAGAGSYNEQFF
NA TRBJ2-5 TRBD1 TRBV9 TGTGCCAGCAGCTGGACAGGCGGGGAGACCCAGTACTTC CASSWTGGETQYF
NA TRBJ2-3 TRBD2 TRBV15 TGTGCCACCAGCAGAGTGGGTTCGAGACTAGCGGGAGATACAGATACGCAGTATTTT CATSRVGSRLAGDTDTQYF
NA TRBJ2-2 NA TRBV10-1 TGCGCCAGCAGTGAGACCGGGAACACCGGGGAGCTGTTTTTT CASSETGNTGELFF
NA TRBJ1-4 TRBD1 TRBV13 TGTGCCAGCAGCACAAAAAGGACAGGGATTGAAAAACTGTTTTTT CASSTKRTGIEKLFF
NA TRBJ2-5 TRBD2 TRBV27 TGTGCCAGCAGTTCCCTTAGCGGGAGTGGGCAAGAGACCCAGTACTTC CASSSLSGSGQETQYF
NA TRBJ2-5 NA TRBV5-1 TGCGCCAGCAGCTTGGTGGCATTACAAGAGACCCAGTACTTC CASSLVALQETQYF
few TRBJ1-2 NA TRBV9 TGTGCCAGCAGCGTAGCGGGGGAAGGCTATGGCTACACCTTC CASSVAGEGYGYTF
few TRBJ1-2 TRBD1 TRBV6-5 TGTGCCAGCAGTTCCCTAGACAGGGCTAACGGCTACACCTTC CASSSLDRANGYTF
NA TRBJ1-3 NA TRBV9 TGTGCCAGCAGCGCTTCGAGTCCTGGAAACACCATATATTTT CASSASSPGNTIYF
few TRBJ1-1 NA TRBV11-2 TGTGCCAGCAGCTTAGCCCTGAACACTGAAGCTTTCTTT CASSLALNTEAFF
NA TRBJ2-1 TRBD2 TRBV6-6 TGTGCCAGCAGTACTAGCGCCTGGGAGCAGTTCTTC CASSTSAWEQFF
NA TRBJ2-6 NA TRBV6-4 TGTGCCAGCAGTGACGAAGGGGCTGGGGCCAACGTCCTGACTTTC CASSDEGAGANVLTF
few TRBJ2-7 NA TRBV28 TGTGCCAGCAGTTTGAGGACTGGACCGCTGTACTTC CASSLRTGPLYF
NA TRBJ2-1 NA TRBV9 TGTGCCAGCAGCGTAGATATGGGGGTTCACTACAATGAGCAGTTCTTC CASSVDMGVHYNEQFF
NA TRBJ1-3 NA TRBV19 TGTGCCAGTAGTAATGGGGGCCCTGGAAACACCATATATTTT CASSNGGPGNTIYF
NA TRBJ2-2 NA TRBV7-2 TGTGCCAGCAGCTGGGGCGGCGGAGCTGTCGGGGAGCTGTTTTTT CASSWGGGAVGELFF
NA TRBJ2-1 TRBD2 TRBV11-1 TGTGCCAGCAGGCGGGGGAGCTCCTACAATGAGCAGTTCTTC CASRRGSSYNEQFF
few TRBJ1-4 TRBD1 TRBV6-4 TGTGCCAGCAGTGACCGGGACAGGGTTGGGGATGAAAAACTGTTTTTT CASSDRDRVGDEKLFF
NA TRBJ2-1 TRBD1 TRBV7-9 TGTGCCAGCAGCTTCCAGGGGGCGAACAATGAGCAGTTCTTC CASSFQGANNEQFF
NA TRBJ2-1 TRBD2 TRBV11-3 TGTGCCAGCAGCTTAGATCAAGGACTAGCGGGAGAGTTCAATGAGCAGTTCTTC CASSLDQGLAGEFNEQFF
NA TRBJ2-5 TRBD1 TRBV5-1 TGCGCCAGCAGCTTGACAGGGGGCGAGGAGACCCAGTACTTC CASSLTGGEETQYF
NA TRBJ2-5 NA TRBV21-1 TGTGCCAGCAGATCGACAGGGACGGGGGAGACCCAGTACTTC CASRSTGTGETQYF
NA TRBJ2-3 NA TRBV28 TGTGCCAGCAGTCGGGACTTCCGAGATACGCAGTATTTT CASSRDFRDTQYF
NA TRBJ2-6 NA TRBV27 TGTGCCAGCAGTTTAAGGGCGAGCTCTGGGGCCAACGTCCTGACTTTC CASSLRASSGANVLTF
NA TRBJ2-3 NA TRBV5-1 TGCGCCAGCAGCTTTGACCCTCCTAGCACAGATACGCAGTATTTT CASSFDPPSTDTQYF
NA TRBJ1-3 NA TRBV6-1 TGTGCCTGCAGGAAAATAGCTGGAAACACCATATATTTT CACRKIAGNTIYF
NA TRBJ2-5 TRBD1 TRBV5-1 TGCGCCAGCAGCTCGTCTCGACAGGGGAGAGAGACCCAGTACTTC CASSSSRQGRETQYF
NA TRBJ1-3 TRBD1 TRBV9 TGTGCCAGCAGCGTAACAGGGGTAGGAAACACCATATATTTT CASSVTGVGNTIYF
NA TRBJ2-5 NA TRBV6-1 TGTGCCAGCAGCTTTGCTTGGGGGACCCAAGAGACCCAGTACTTC CASSFAWGTQETQYF
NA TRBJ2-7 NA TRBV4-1 TGCGCCAGCAGCCGAGGAGGGGGGGGAGACTCCTACGAGCAGTACTTC CASSRGGGGDSYEQYF
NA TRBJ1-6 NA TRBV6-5 TGTGCCAGCAGTAGCGCCACTATACATTCACCCCTCCACTTT CASSSATIHSPLHF
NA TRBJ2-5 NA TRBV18 TGTGCCAGCTCACCGGGACGGGAAGAGACCCAGTACTTC CASSPGREETQYF
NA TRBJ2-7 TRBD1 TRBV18 TGTGCCAGCTCACCACCGACAGGGGGATACGAGCAGTACTTC CASSPPTGGYEQYF
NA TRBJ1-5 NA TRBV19 TGTGCCAGTAGTCGGAGGGATCAGCCCCAGCATTTT CASSRRDQPQHF
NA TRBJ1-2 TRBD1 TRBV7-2 TGTGCCAGCAGCCTTGACAGGGGCTATGGCTACACCTTC CASSLDRGYGYTF
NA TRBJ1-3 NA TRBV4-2 TGTGCCAGCAGCCAAGATAGTGCCAGACGATATGGAAACACCATATATTTT CASSQDSARRYGNTIYF
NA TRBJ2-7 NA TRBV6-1 TGTGCCAGCAGTGAAAGGGGGTCTAACGAGCAGTACTTC CASSERGSNEQYF
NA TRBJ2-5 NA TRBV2 TGTGCCAGCCAGGGGGGGTACCAAGAGACCCAGTACTTC CASQGGYQETQYF
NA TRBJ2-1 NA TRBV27 TGTGCCACTCGCCGGGACATAAACTCCTACAATGAGCAGTTCTTC CATRRDINSYNEQFF
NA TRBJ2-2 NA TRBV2 TGTGCCAGCAGTGGACAGCCTGGGGCCGGGGAGCTGTTTTTT CASSGQPGAGELFF
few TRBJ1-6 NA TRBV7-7 TGTGCTAGCAGCTTTCGATCCTGGGACTCACCCCTCCACTTT CASSFRSWDSPLHF
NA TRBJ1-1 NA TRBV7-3 TGTGCCAGCAGCCCTTCTGGACAGAGAGAAGCTTTCTTT CASSPSGQREAFF
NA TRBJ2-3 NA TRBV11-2 TGTGCCAGCAGCCCCCGGGCGGCCTCTTCGGATACGCAGTATTTT CASSPRAASSDTQYF
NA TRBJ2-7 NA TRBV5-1 TGCGCCAGCAGCTCCTACGAGCAGTACTTC CASSSYEQYF
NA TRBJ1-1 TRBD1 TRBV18 TGTGCCAGCTCACGCTCGACAGGGACTATGAACACTGAAGCTTTCTTT CASSRSTGTMNTEAFF
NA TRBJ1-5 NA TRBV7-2 TGTGCCAGCAGCCCCGTAGGAGGGGCCAGAAATCAGCCCCAGCATTTT CASSPVGGARNQPQHF
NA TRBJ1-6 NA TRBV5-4 TGTGCCAGCAGCTTGAGCTTCGATTCACCCCTCCACTTT CASSLSFDSPLHF
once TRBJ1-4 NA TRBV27 TGTGCCAGCAGTTTATCCTCCGGGGCCTCTAATGAAAAACTGTTTTTT CASSLSSGASNEKLFF
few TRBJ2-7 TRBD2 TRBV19 TGTGCCAGTAGTATATCCCCCTGGGGGGGACTCGACGAGCAGTACTTC CASSISPWGGLDEQYF
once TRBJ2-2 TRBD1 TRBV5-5 TGTGCCAGCAGTCCGGGACAGGGGATCGCCGGGGAGCTGTTTTTT CASSPGQGIAGELFF
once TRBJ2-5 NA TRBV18 TGTGCCAGCTCACCACAGCAACAAGAGACCCAGTACTTC CASSPQQQETQYF
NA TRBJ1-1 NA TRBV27 TGTGCCAGCAGCACCCATGAGGGGGGGCGCTTGGGTGAAGCTTTCTTT CASSTHEGGRLGEAFF